One T cell receptor beta chain is described in this entry. The record originates from a study of blood T cell repertoires in COVID-19. Germline V gene data show CDR1 as LNHDA and CDR2 as SQIVND (reference sequence). V lost 9 bases and J lost 0; bases outside the gene matches: 5. This CDR3 spans 14 amino acids. The method was immunoSEQ multiplex PCR; TCRdb's version includes in-frame clones alone and lacks a portion of them. The sample shows 250,000 or so clones, roughly four fifths of them seen only once. J is TRBJ2-1 and V is TRBV19, with TRBD2 matching 7 bases. Sequencing was carried out using PBMCs or T cells enriched from blood (not recorded which). This receptor was identified in a man aged 50-59 years who had recovered from COVID-19. The CDR3 reads CASGGGSSYNEQFF. CDR3 bases: TGTGCCAGCGGGGGAGGGTCCTCCTACAATGAGCAGTTCTTC.